Listed below are T cell receptor beta chains from one sample, sequenced in a study of blood T cell repertoires in COVID-19. Produced via immunoSEQ multiplex PCR; TCRdb's table is partial and in-frame only. The sample gives about 120,000 clones, roughly three quarters of which show up once; approximately 4.2% is in the top ten. Source material: peripheral blood. All receptors derive from an elderly woman with acute or convalescent COVID-19. Both conserved end residues are part of each CDR3. D genes are given only for firm matches.

CDR3aa: CASSLANFWGVPDTQYF
v_gene: TRBV5-6
len: 17
d_gene: -

CDR3aa: CASSPGGGTATEAFF
v_gene: TRBV11-3
len: 15
d_gene: -

CDR3aa: CASSQTGDSPLHF
v_gene: TRBV4-3
len: 13
d_gene: TRBD1

CDR3aa: CASSLGTGNEQFF
v_gene: TRBV5-1
len: 13
d_gene: TRBD1

CDR3aa: CASSLRHQETQYF
v_gene: TRBV11-1
len: 13
d_gene: -

CDR3aa: CASSLAGGNIQYF
v_gene: TRBV5-6
len: 13
d_gene: -

CDR3aa: CASSVAGGFNTGELFF
v_gene: TRBV9
len: 16
d_gene: -

CDR3aa: CASSLPPGTNLLDTQYF
v_gene: TRBV7-9
len: 17
d_gene: TRBD2

CDR3aa: CASSLYEAGYTDTQYF
v_gene: TRBV5-8
len: 16
d_gene: -

CDR3aa: CASSPQGQNYGYTF
v_gene: TRBV3-1/TRBV3-2
len: 14
d_gene: TRBD1

CDR3aa: CSVEPRISGSPTDNEQFF
v_gene: TRBV29-1
len: 18
d_gene: -

CDR3aa: CASSQDWAPGYEQYF
v_gene: TRBV4-2
len: 15
d_gene: -

CDR3aa: CASSTTGGVFQEQFF
v_gene: TRBV19
len: 15
d_gene: TRBD1

CDR3aa: CASSLGSGFTGELFF
v_gene: TRBV5-1
len: 15
d_gene: -

CDR3aa: CACSGTSGVDTQYF
v_gene: TRBV2
len: 14
d_gene: TRBD2

CDR3aa: CASSVGGKSGELFF
v_gene: TRBV2
len: 14
d_gene: TRBD2

CDR3aa: CASSSGPRQPQHF
v_gene: TRBV7-3
len: 13
d_gene: -

CDR3aa: CAISVGQGGYGYTF
v_gene: TRBV10-3
len: 14
d_gene: TRBD1

CDR3aa: CASSSNRDSTGELFF
v_gene: TRBV18
len: 15
d_gene: TRBD1

CDR3aa: CASSPGTAVTDTQYF
v_gene: TRBV6-2/TRBV6-3
len: 15
d_gene: TRBD1

CDR3aa: CASSTTRRTGGNYGYTF
v_gene: TRBV6-2/TRBV6-3
len: 17
d_gene: TRBD1

CDR3aa: CASSLVRTGAQSSYNEQFF
v_gene: TRBV5-1
len: 19
d_gene: TRBD1

CDR3aa: CASSPLGASGNTIYF
v_gene: TRBV5-6
len: 15
d_gene: -

CDR3aa: CASRPSGGARELFF
v_gene: TRBV7-2
len: 14
d_gene: TRBD2

CDR3aa: CASSPRLFYNEQFF
v_gene: TRBV7-2
len: 14
d_gene: -

CDR3aa: CASSFSTGGHYGYTF
v_gene: TRBV28
len: 15
d_gene: TRBD1

CDR3aa: CASSQGQGREQYF
v_gene: TRBV4-3
len: 13
d_gene: TRBD1

CDR3aa: CASSGQENTEAFF
v_gene: TRBV19
len: 13
d_gene: TRBD1

CDR3aa: CASSLAGSGYEQYF
v_gene: TRBV6-5
len: 14
d_gene: -

CDR3aa: CSAPTTLGAFF
v_gene: TRBV20-1
len: 11
d_gene: -

CDR3aa: CASSPYGELFF
v_gene: TRBV11-2
len: 11
d_gene: -

CDR3aa: CASRGGPGTGETDTQYF
v_gene: TRBV2
len: 17
d_gene: TRBD1

CDR3aa: CALQGDTQYF
v_gene: TRBV30
len: 10
d_gene: -

CDR3aa: CASSLSRGVLGGNTIYF
v_gene: TRBV7-2
len: 17
d_gene: -

CDR3aa: CASSLEAVVRGQYNSPLHF
v_gene: TRBV7-8
len: 19
d_gene: -

CDR3aa: CASSIAPHREAFF
v_gene: TRBV19
len: 13
d_gene: -

CDR3aa: CASSQGLTAGGPHEQFF
v_gene: TRBV4-3
len: 17
d_gene: TRBD2

CDR3aa: CASSLVRDRRAFF
v_gene: TRBV11-2
len: 13
d_gene: TRBD1

CDR3aa: CASSQSGGRDQPQHF
v_gene: TRBV6-5
len: 15
d_gene: -

CDR3aa: CAWTGGASGYNEQFF
v_gene: TRBV30
len: 15
d_gene: TRBD2

CDR3aa: CASSLGPQGMNTEAFF
v_gene: TRBV5-1
len: 16
d_gene: TRBD1

CDR3aa: CASSLDRYNEQFF
v_gene: TRBV5-1
len: 13
d_gene: -

CDR3aa: CASSTGQMNTEAFF
v_gene: TRBV5-1
len: 14
d_gene: TRBD1

CDR3aa: CASRAGRAYTGELFF
v_gene: TRBV19
len: 15
d_gene: TRBD2

CDR3aa: CASRLGTTDTQYF
v_gene: TRBV2
len: 13
d_gene: -

CDR3aa: CAISESSGTYEQYF
v_gene: TRBV10-3
len: 14
d_gene: -

CDR3aa: CSVSERGQTGELFF
v_gene: TRBV29-1
len: 14
d_gene: -